Included here is one TCR beta chain sequence, with context. What antigen it recognizes has not been identified. Base-call qualities are not available, and no considerably larger clone is one nucleotide away. This sample stems from a study of CD8+ T cells in alopecia areata listed by TCRdb under 2018. In the study overall: The treated patients took part in an open-label pilot trial in which moderate-to-severe alopecia areata was treated with oral tofacitinib at 5 to 10 mg twice daily. Patients received tofacitinib for 6 to 18 months and were then followed off drug for 6 months to check for delayed response and recurrence. For the treated patients, the SALT score, which quantifies what percentage of scalp surface area is affected, served as the measure of disease severity. The study used high-throughput TCRbeta sequencing to examine T cell clonal expansion in alopecia areata, in both the C3H/HeJ mouse model and human patients. Scalp tissue and sorted CD4+ and CD8+ peripheral blood T cells from patchy and totalis/universalis alopecia areata patients and from healthy controls were covered by human TCRbeta sequencing. Biopsies were taken from tofacitinib-treated patients at baseline and again at 4 and 24 weeks into treatment, and several of those patients also had a later scalp biopsy. Scalp clonality was compared across normal scalp (n=4), patchy alopecia areata scalp (n=8), and alopecia totalis/universalis scalp (n=8). RNA came from the PAXgene miRNA kit for fixed scalp, the miRNeasy kit for PBMCs, and the RNeasy kit for mouse skin. TCRbeta CDR3 regions were amplified by immunoSEQ multiplex PCR with 35 Vbeta forward and 13 Jbeta reverse primers.

The junction shows trimming of 2 bases on V and 4 bases on J, plus 10 bases between the germline ends. Reading the germline V gene gives CDR1 MNHNS and CDR2 SASEGT. Including cysteine and phenylalanine, the CDR3 has 14 amino acids. Kept here is only the CDR3 DNA, which spans 42 bases and is read in frame from base 1. Library preparation used the immunoSEQ multiplex PCR assay. To provide template for TCR sequencing, every sample had RNA extracted and reverse transcribed into cDNA. SuperScript III was used to make first-strand cDNA, primed with a 2:1 mix of oligo-dT and random hexamers. A synthetic immune receptor repertoire was used to measure amplification bias, and any remaining bias was corrected computationally. In the original analysis: After raw reads were preprocessed to remove errors, the CDR3 was defined following IMGT conventions as running from the conserved cysteine to phenylalanine. Clonality was calculated as 1 minus Shannon entropy normalized by log2 of the number of productive unique TCRs. CD4 or CD8 identity of scalp clones was inferred by cross-referencing scalp TCRbeta sequences with sorted blood CD4 and CD8 repertoires. TCRdb obtained this table from immuneACCESS and retained in-frame rearrangements with V and J assigned. These tables miss some clones; where compared with another copy, unresolved V genes account for less than half of the shortfall, and the remainder is unexplained. The D gene and trimming were derived from the DNA, and the V and J assignments and clone size from that table. This sample lists 150,000 to 200,000 clones; roughly three fifths were detected once. The leading ten clones occupy roughly 12% of the sample.

Paper-wide results and their limitations: TCR sequences shared between patients were less clear than in mice, possibly partly because of HLA diversity in the patient population. Because the treated cohort was small and included a single nonresponder, larger studies are needed to assess links between baseline CD8+ expansion and response. During tofacitinib treatment, many expanded lesional clones remained in scalp and blood, and this persistence may partly explain relapse after treatment is stopped. Scalp clonality and the number of expanded CD8+ clones among the top 100 scalp clones were significantly decreased by tofacitinib. Resident alphabeta T cells in normal human skin are also sequenced, complicating scalp TCR repertoire analysis, unlike mouse skin dominated by gammadelta T cells. Higher clonality and more expanded CD8+ clones were observed in lesional scalp than in normal scalp, particularly in alopecia totalis/universalis, a finding suggestive of antigenic drive.

The sample's time point label, in plain terms: roughly 24 weeks on oral tofacitinib. According to the study, the label for this sample's treatment or condition signals: oral pan-JAK inhibitor, 5-10 mg twice daily. Lesional scalp punch biopsies and peripheral blood were collected from alopecia areata patients. After PBMCs were isolated by density centrifugation and stained for CD3, CD4 and CD8, a FACSAria was used to sort CD4+ and CD8+ T cells. This specimen consisted of CD8+ T cells sorted from blood, obtained at week 24, from a patient treated with tofacitinib. The sequence joins TRBV6-1 to TRBJ2-3; the D gene is perhaps TRBD1, on 6 matching bases. The receptor was isolated from a human donor with alopecia areata. The CDR3 protein sequence reads: CASSEQGLADTQYF. The sequenced DNA: TGTGCCAGCAGTGAACAGGGGCTCGCAGATACGCAGTATTTT.